These T cell receptor beta chains were read from a single sample in a study of cytomegalovirus exposure and HLA in healthy donors. Only in-frame clones appear in the TCRdb table, and some are missing; sequencing was by immunoSEQ multiplex PCR. Of roughly 60,000 clones in the sample, 90% to 95% were seen once. The sample taken for sequencing was PBMCs. The receptors originated from a woman in her late teens or twenties in good health and CMV-seronegative. Each CDR3 is given with its conserved first and last residue. D genes are given only for firm matches. Some rows mark clone size as missing; the rest say once, few, many or name a class of expanded clone.

clone size: few; V gene: TRBV28; CDR3 length: 14; J gene: TRBJ1-2; D gene: -; CDR3 protein: CASSSDSSNYGYTF; CDR3 DNA: TGTGCCAGCAGTTCGGACAGTTCTAACTATGGCTACACCTTC
clone size: -; V gene: TRBV28; CDR3 length: 12; J gene: TRBJ1-1; D gene: -; CDR3 protein: CASSVKFTEAFF; CDR3 DNA: TGTGCCAGCTCGGTCAAGTTCACTGAAGCTTTCTTT
clone size: once; V gene: TRBV7-3; CDR3 length: 17; J gene: TRBJ2-3; D gene: TRBD1; CDR3 protein: CASSEKPPGQGSDTQYF; CDR3 DNA: TGTGCCAGCAGCGAAAAACCTCCGGGACAGGGGTCAGATACGCAGTATTTT
clone size: -; V gene: TRBV25-1; CDR3 length: 15; J gene: TRBJ1-2; D gene: TRBD1; CDR3 protein: CASSESRQGLGGYTF; CDR3 DNA: TGTGCCAGCAGTGAATCCCGACAGGGGCTTGGTGGCTACACCTTC
clone size: -; V gene: TRBV29-1; CDR3 length: 14; J gene: TRBJ1-4; D gene: -; CDR3 protein: CSAFLGAANEKLFF; CDR3 DNA: TGCAGCGCTTTTTTAGGGGCGGCTAATGAAAAACTGTTTTTT
clone size: -; V gene: TRBV25-1; CDR3 length: 15; J gene: TRBJ2-1; D gene: TRBD2; CDR3 protein: CASTHGGASSNEQFF; CDR3 DNA: TGTGCCAGCACCCACGGGGGGGCCTCCTCCAATGAGCAGTTCTTC
clone size: -; V gene: TRBV6-6; CDR3 length: 15; J gene: TRBJ1-5; D gene: -; CDR3 protein: CASSEGGSLSQPQHF; CDR3 DNA: TGTGCCAGCAGCGAGGGAGGCAGTCTAAGTCAGCCCCAGCATTTT
clone size: -; V gene: TRBV5-4; CDR3 length: 14; J gene: TRBJ2-4; D gene: -; CDR3 protein: CASSLQGAKNIQYF; CDR3 DNA: TGTGCCAGCAGCTTGCAGGGAGCCAAAAACATTCAGTACTTC
clone size: -; V gene: TRBV7-3; CDR3 length: 17; J gene: TRBJ2-1; D gene: TRBD1; CDR3 protein: CASSLRYRDRAYNEQFF; CDR3 DNA: TGTGCCAGCAGCTTACGATACCGGGACAGGGCCTACAATGAGCAGTTCTTC
clone size: -; V gene: TRBV18; CDR3 length: 13; J gene: TRBJ2-1; D gene: TRBD1; CDR3 protein: CASSTTQGNEQFF; CDR3 DNA: TGTGCCAGCTCGACGACACAGGGGAATGAGCAGTTCTTC
clone size: -; V gene: TRBV19; CDR3 length: 11; J gene: TRBJ1-1; D gene: -; CDR3 protein: CATQQGTEAFF; CDR3 DNA: TGTGCCACTCAACAGGGAACTGAAGCTTTCTTT
clone size: -; V gene: TRBV6-1; CDR3 length: 13; J gene: TRBJ1-1; D gene: -; CDR3 protein: CASRQGMNTEAFF; CDR3 DNA: TGTGCCAGCAGACAGGGAATGAACACTGAAGCTTTCTTT
clone size: -; V gene: TRBV27; CDR3 length: 16; J gene: TRBJ1-4; D gene: TRBD1; CDR3 protein: CASSFGTGGFPGKLFF; CDR3 DNA: TGTGCCAGCAGTTTTGGGACAGGGGGCTTCCCGGGCAAACTGTTTTTT
clone size: -; V gene: TRBV5-1; CDR3 length: 13; J gene: TRBJ1-1; D gene: TRBD1; CDR3 protein: CASSLQQGAEAFF; CDR3 DNA: TGCGCCAGCAGCCTACAACAGGGGGCAGAAGCTTTCTTT
clone size: -; V gene: TRBV30; CDR3 length: 14; J gene: TRBJ2-1; D gene: TRBD2; CDR3 protein: CAWSAGLGINEQFF; CDR3 DNA: TGTGCCTGGAGTGCGGGACTAGGGATCAATGAGCAGTTCTTC
clone size: -; V gene: TRBV27; CDR3 length: 14; J gene: TRBJ2-5; D gene: TRBD2; CDR3 protein: CASWERGGGETQYF; CDR3 DNA: TGTGCCAGCTGGGAGCGGGGGGGCGGGGAGACCCAGTACTTC
clone size: -; V gene: TRBV5-1; CDR3 length: 14; J gene: TRBJ1-2; D gene: -; CDR3 protein: CASSWGEVYYGYTF; CDR3 DNA: TGCGCCAGCAGCTGGGGGGAAGTGTACTATGGCTACACCTTC
clone size: -; V gene: TRBV5-5; CDR3 length: 13; J gene: TRBJ2-2; D gene: -; CDR3 protein: CASSLGETGELFF; CDR3 DNA: TGTGCCAGCAGCTTAGGGGAAACCGGGGAGCTGTTTTTT
clone size: -; V gene: TRBV7-2; CDR3 length: 15; J gene: TRBJ1-1; D gene: -; CDR3 protein: CASSLAAVYNTEAFF; CDR3 DNA: TGTGCCAGCAGCTTAGCAGCGGTCTATAACACTGAAGCTTTCTTT
clone size: -; V gene: TRBV5-1; CDR3 length: 15; J gene: TRBJ2-5; D gene: TRBD2; CDR3 protein: CASRSGRTTQETQYF; CDR3 DNA: TGCGCCAGCAGGAGCGGGAGGACGACCCAAGAGACCCAGTACTTC
clone size: -; V gene: TRBV28; CDR3 length: 14; J gene: TRBJ1-2; D gene: TRBD1; CDR3 protein: CASTHRGLGYGYTF; CDR3 DNA: TGTGCCAGCACCCACAGGGGGCTCGGCTATGGCTACACCTTC
clone size: -; V gene: TRBV9; CDR3 length: 16; J gene: TRBJ2-2; D gene: -; CDR3 protein: CASSPRVGTITGELFF; CDR3 DNA: TGTGCCAGCAGCCCTCGCGTTGGTACTATCACCGGGGAGCTGTTTTTT
clone size: -; V gene: TRBV11-3; CDR3 length: 14; J gene: TRBJ1-1; D gene: -; CDR3 protein: CASSLLGLNTEAFF; CDR3 DNA: TGTGCCAGCAGCTTACTTGGTCTAAACACTGAAGCTTTCTTT
clone size: -; V gene: TRBV7-2; CDR3 length: 15; J gene: TRBJ1-4; D gene: -; CDR3 protein: CASSSDMGTPEKLFF; CDR3 DNA: TGTGCCAGCAGCTCAGACATGGGGACACCCGAAAAACTGTTTTTT
clone size: -; V gene: TRBV28; CDR3 length: 14; J gene: TRBJ1-1; D gene: -; CDR3 protein: CASSLWAKNTEAFF; CDR3 DNA: TGTGCCAGCAGTTTATGGGCCAAGAACACTGAAGCTTTCTTT
clone size: -; V gene: TRBV27; CDR3 length: 15; J gene: TRBJ2-2; D gene: TRBD1; CDR3 protein: CASSPTGGRPGELFF; CDR3 DNA: TGTGCCAGCAGTCCCACAGGGGGCAGGCCCGGGGAGCTGTTTTTT